The present T cell receptor (beta chain) was sequenced within a study of PD-L1 blockade in urothelial cancer. This CDR3 comprises 15 residues. In germline, CDR1 is SGHDT, CDR2 YYEEEE. V lost 4 bases and J lost 0; bases outside the gene matches: 3. Clones were read by immunoSEQ multiplex PCR, and TCRdb kept only the in-frame ones, dropping some. Of 35,000 or so clones listed, over 70% are singletons. This specimen was PBMCs, taken around atezolizumab (anti-PD-L1) treatment. This receptor was identified in a man between 60 and 75 years old with urothelial cancer. This rearrangement joins TRBV5-6 to TRBJ2-5; 10 bases line up with TRBD2. The CDR3 here is CASSLSGGYQETQYF. DNA of the CDR3: TGTGCCAGCAGCCTTAGCGGGGGGTACCAAGAGACCCAGTACTTC.